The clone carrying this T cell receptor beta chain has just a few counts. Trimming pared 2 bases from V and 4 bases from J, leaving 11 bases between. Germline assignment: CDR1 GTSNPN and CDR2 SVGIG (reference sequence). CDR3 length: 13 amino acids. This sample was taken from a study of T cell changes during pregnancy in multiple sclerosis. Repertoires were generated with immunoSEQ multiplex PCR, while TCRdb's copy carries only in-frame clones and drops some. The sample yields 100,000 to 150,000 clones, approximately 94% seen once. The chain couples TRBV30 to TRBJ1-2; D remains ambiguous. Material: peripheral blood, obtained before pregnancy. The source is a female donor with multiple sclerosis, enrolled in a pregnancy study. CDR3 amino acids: CAWSPGDGYGYTF. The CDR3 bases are TGTGCCTGGAGTCCCGGGGATGGCTATGGCTACACCTTC.